The TCR beta chain described here comes from a study of PD-L1 blockade in urothelial cancer. Some clones are missing from TCRdb's copy, which holds only in-frame ones; the method was immunoSEQ multiplex PCR. The data hold some 32,000 clones, with around 83% observed a single time. CDR1 and CDR2 from the germline V gene are SEHNR and FQNEAQ (reference sequence). CDR3 size: 15 residues. V trimming: 5 bases; J trimming: 3 bases; junction bases outside the gene matches: 9. The sample was PBMCs, taken around atezolizumab (anti-PD-L1) treatment. The source is a man in his fifties or sixties with urothelial cancer. The rearrangement uses TRBV7-9 and TRBJ1-2; 7 nucleotides line up with TRBD1. The CDR3 is CASSGGGDSYYGYTF. The CDR3 DNA is TGTGCCAGCAGCGGAGGAGGGGACAGTTACTATGGCTACACCTTC.